Listed below are T cell receptor beta chains from one sample, sequenced in a study of blood T cell repertoires in COVID-19. Assay: immunoSEQ multiplex PCR; the TCRdb copy retains only in-frame clones and omits some. The sample consists of 70,000 or so clones, 65% to 80% of them appearing once. Sequencing was carried out using peripheral blood. The receptors stem from a human donor in a cohort sampled during active COVID-19. CDR3s include the opening cysteine and the closing phenylalanine or tryptophan. A D gene is named only where the DNA matches it firmly. A row's size may be missing; if present it is once, few, many or a size class.

d_call j_call v_call clone_size cdr3_aa cdr3_nt
- TRBJ2-7 TRBV19 - CASSITGPQTGEQYF TGTGCCAGTAGTATCACCGGGCCCCAAACGGGGGAGCAGTACTTC
TRBD1 TRBJ1-2 TRBV7-2 - CASRLGQGAVYGYTF TGTGCCAGCAGACTAGGACAGGGGGCGGTTTATGGCTACACCTTC
TRBD1 TRBJ1-2 TRBV5-6 - CASSPDRAAGYTF TGTGCCAGCAGCCCCGACAGGGCGGCTGGCTACACCTTC
- TRBJ2-1 TRBV5-6 - CASSSRDTSSYNEQFF TGTGCCAGCAGCAGCCGGGACACTAGCTCCTACAATGAGCAGTTCTTC
TRBD1 TRBJ1-1 TRBV6-2/TRBV6-3 - CASSYGIGTGANTEAFF TGTGCCAGCAGTTACGGGATAGGGACAGGGGCGAACACTGAAGCTTTCTTT
TRBD2 TRBJ2-2 TRBV11-2 - CASSVRTAGANTGELFF TGTGCCAGCAGCGTTAGGACTGCGGGGGCGAACACCGGGGAGCTGTTTTTT
- TRBJ2-1 TRBV5-4 - CASSLSNNEQFF TGTGCCAGCAGCTTGAGCAACAATGAGCAGTTCTTC
TRBD1 TRBJ1-1 TRBV30 - CAWSSGQPGDTEAFF TGTGCCTGGAGTTCGGGACAGCCTGGGGACACTGAAGCTTTCTTT
TRBD1 TRBJ2-7 TRBV5-1 - CASSLDGQGGFEQYF TGCGCCAGCAGCTTGGATGGACAGGGGGGGTTTGAGCAGTACTTC
- TRBJ2-2 TRBV5-4 - CASSLDLAYTGELFF TGTGCCAGCAGCTTGGATCTAGCCTACACCGGGGAGCTGTTTTTT
- TRBJ2-5 TRBV12-2 - CASRLPPTSGKGISGTQYF TGTGCAAGTCGCCTCCCCCCGACTAGCGGAAAGGGTATATCGGGGACCCAGTACTTC
- TRBJ1-4 TRBV2 - CASNTQTTNEKLFF TGTGCCAGCAACACGCAGACAACTAATGAAAAACTGTTTTTT
TRBD1 TRBJ2-7 TRBV5-5 - CASRRTGVAYEQYF TGTGCCAGCAGAAGGACAGGGGTGGCCTACGAGCAGTACTTC
- TRBJ1-2 TRBV10-3 once CATHGEVNYGYTF TGTGCCACACACGGGGAGGTGAACTATGGCTACACCTTC
- TRBJ1-1 TRBV28 - CASSLGGNSVNTEAFF TGTGCCAGCAGTTTGGGAGGCAACTCAGTGAACACTGAAGCTTTCTTT
- TRBJ2-3 TRBV28 once CASSSSHRGKPDTQYF TGTGCCAGCAGTTCGAGCCATCGCGGGAAGCCAGATACGCAGTATTTT
- TRBJ2-1 TRBV9 - CASSPRTTHNEQFF TGTGCCAGCAGCCCCCGGACTACCCACAATGAGCAGTTCTTC
- TRBJ2-2 TRBV25-1 - CASGLRGGTGATGELFF TGTGCCAGCGGCCTTCGGGGAGGGACAGGAGCCACCGGGGAGCTGTTTTTT
- TRBJ1-6 TRBV7-2 - CASSARGQPNNSPLHF TGTGCCAGCAGCGCCAGAGGACAGCCTAATAATTCACCCCTCCACTTT
- TRBJ2-3 TRBV11-2 - CASSFRGAGTDTQYF TGTGCCAGCAGCTTCAGGGGGGCCGGCACAGATACGCAGTATTTT
TRBD1 TRBJ1-6 TRBV5-5 - CASSSGQGPSPLHF TGTGCCAGCAGCTCTGGACAGGGACCTTCACCCCTCCACTTT
TRBD2 TRBJ2-1 TRBV7-2 - CASSSVIGGRNEQFF TGTGCCAGCAGTTCCGTGATCGGGGGGAGGAATGAGCAGTTCTTC
TRBD2 TRBJ2-3 TRBV28 - CASSPGTSGLPVRTDTQYF TGTGCCAGCAGTCCCGGGACTAGCGGGCTACCCGTCAGAACAGATACGCAGTATTTT
- TRBJ2-3 TRBV5-4 - CASSRADPTDTQYF TGTGCCAGCAGCCGAGCGGACCCCACCGATACGCAGTATTTT
- TRBJ2-3 TRBV24-1 - CATSGITGTDTQYF TGTGCCACCAGTGGGATAACAGGGACAGATACGCAGTATTTT
- TRBJ2-5 TRBV4-2 once CASSPEARPEETQYF TGTGCCAGCAGCCCTGAGGCGCGTCCTGAAGAGACCCAGTACTTC
- TRBJ2-1 TRBV5-1 - CASSWRDLSFGEQFF TGCGCCAGCAGCTGGCGGGACCTTTCCTTCGGTGAGCAGTTCTTC
- TRBJ2-3 TRBV27 - CASSPGGPRDTQYF TGTGCCAGCAGCCCTGGAGGTCCCCGGGATACGCAGTATTTT
TRBD1 TRBJ2-1 TRBV15 - CATSRDRGYNEQFF TGTGCCACCAGCCGGGACAGGGGATACAATGAGCAGTTCTTC
TRBD1 TRBJ1-1 TRBV6-2/TRBV6-3 - CASSQGGKGSEAFF TGTGCCAGCAGTCAGGGGGGCAAGGGATCTGAAGCTTTCTTT